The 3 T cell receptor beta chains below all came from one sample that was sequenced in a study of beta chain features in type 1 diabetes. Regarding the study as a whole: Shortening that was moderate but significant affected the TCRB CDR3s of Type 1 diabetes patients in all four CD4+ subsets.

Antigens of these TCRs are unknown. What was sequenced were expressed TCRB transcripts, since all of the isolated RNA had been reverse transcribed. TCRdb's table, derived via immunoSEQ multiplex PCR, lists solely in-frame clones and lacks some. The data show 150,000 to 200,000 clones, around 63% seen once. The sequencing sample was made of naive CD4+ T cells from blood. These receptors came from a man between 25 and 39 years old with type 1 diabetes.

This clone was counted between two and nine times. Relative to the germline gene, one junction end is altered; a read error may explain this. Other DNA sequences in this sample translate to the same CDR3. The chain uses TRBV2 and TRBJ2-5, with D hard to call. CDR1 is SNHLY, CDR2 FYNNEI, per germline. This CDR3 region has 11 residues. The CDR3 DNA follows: TGTGCCAGCAGGGAAGGCGGGACCCAGTACTTC. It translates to CASREGGTQYF.

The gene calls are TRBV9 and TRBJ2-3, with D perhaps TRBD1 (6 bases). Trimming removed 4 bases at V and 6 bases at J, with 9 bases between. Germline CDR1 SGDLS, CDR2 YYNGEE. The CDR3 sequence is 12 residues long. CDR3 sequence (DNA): TGTGCCAGCAGCACCGGACAGGATACGCAGTATTTT. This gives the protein CASSTGQDTQYF.

The CDR3 region is CASSLAGRVNEKLFF. CDR3 in DNA: TGTGCCAGCAGCTTAGCGGGAAGGGTTAATGAAAAACTGTTTTTT. J is TRBJ1-4 and V is TRBV7-2, with unresolved D. CDR1 is SGHTA and CDR2 is FQGNSA in the germline V gene. The germline V and J ends were trimmed by 0 bases and 4 bases, with 9 bases remaining between them. CDR3 length: 15 residues.